The rows below give T cell receptor beta chains drawn from one sample of a study of OX40 agonist ivuxolimab in advanced cancers. Sequencing was performed with immunoSEQ multiplex PCR; in TCRdb, only in-frame clones are kept and a portion is missing. Among about 150,000 clones listed, around nine tenths were seen once. This specimen was CD4+ or CD8+ T cells sorted from blood, taken in a trial of the OX40 agonist ivuxolimab. These receptor sequences come from an adult with an advanced solid tumor such as melanoma, head and neck, liver or kidney cancer. Both conserved end residues are trimmed from each CDR3. Each record gives: J gene, V gene, CDR3 protein.

J gene: TRBJ1-1; V gene: TRBV14; CDR3 protein: ASSQDNPWTGGRGTEAF
J gene: TRBJ2-7; V gene: TRBV7-2; CDR3 protein: ASSSPTPGTSGRMYEQY
J gene: TRBJ1-1; V gene: TRBV15; CDR3 protein: ATSRDKGLNTEAF
J gene: TRBJ2-1; V gene: TRBV9; CDR3 protein: ASSVDIAGNGNEQF
J gene: TRBJ1-1; V gene: TRBV15; CDR3 protein: ATSRTRTGGGTEAF
J gene: TRBJ1-4; V gene: TRBV6-1; CDR3 protein: ASSGQGGKATNEKLF
J gene: TRBJ1-3; V gene: TRBV6-1; CDR3 protein: ASSEAQVELH
J gene: TRBJ2-3; V gene: TRBV6-5; CDR3 protein: ASRTRQGGTDTQY
J gene: TRBJ2-7; V gene: TRBV28; CDR3 protein: ATTAGVGRQDYEQY
J gene: TRBJ2-5; V gene: TRBV28; CDR3 protein: ASSLPYPQTQETQY
J gene: TRBJ2-3; V gene: TRBV5-4; CDR3 protein: ASSLGTSGGLTDTQY
J gene: TRBJ1-2; V gene: TRBV6-6; CDR3 protein: ASRPPRTGHYGYT
J gene: TRBJ1-1; V gene: TRBV19; CDR3 protein: ASSIRLFTGAPEAF
J gene: TRBJ1-1; V gene: TRBV23-1; CDR3 protein: ARQADTEAF
J gene: TRBJ1-1; V gene: TRBV5-1; CDR3 protein: ASSLETGGMTEAF
J gene: TRBJ2-3; V gene: TRBV2; CDR3 protein: ASTRRGGLTDTQY
J gene: TRBJ1-1; V gene: TRBV7-3; CDR3 protein: ASKIGAMNTEAF